Listed here are 16 T cell receptor beta chains from one sample, sequenced in a study of human T cells and chemical hapten exposure. TCRdb reanalysed the RACE reads using MiXCR and keeps one entry per CDR3 protein. The table lists 100,000 to 150,000 distinct CDR3 sequences, approximately 15% of them singletons. This sample's time point: pre-sensitization, week 0. The sample's treatment: therapeutic diphenylcyclopropenone sensitization with weekly scalp DPC. The sample was whole blood, taken in connection with sensitization to the hapten diphenylcyclopropenone (DPC). These TCRs come from a woman aged 18-29 years with alopecia areata. Some clones in this sample may be carry-over from other donors' samples.

V usage is TRBV11-2 and J usage is TRBJ2-1; D is unclear. This CDR3 is built from 10 residues. Trimming took off 1 base at V and 9 bases at J, with 1 base between the two ends. Germline assignment: CDR1 SGHAT and CDR2 FQNNGV. The CDR3 sequence: CASSLVEQFF. CDR3 sequence (DNA): TGTGCCAGCAGCTTAGTTGAGCAGTTCTTC.

The chain combines TRBV24-1 with TRBJ2-3, with a weak D call TRBD2 (5 bases). The CDR3 is 16 residues long. Germline V gives CDR1 KGHDR, CDR2 SFDVKD. V was clipped by 3 bases and J by 7 bases, with 19 bases between them. The CDR3 nucleotides read TGTGCCACCAGTGATCGGAGCGACTACCCGAATTATACGCAGTATTTT. As protein: CATSDRSDYPNYTQYF.

This clonotype was recorded a few times. V gene TRBV4-2 combines with J gene TRBJ2-3; no firm D call. CDR3 size: 13 residues. Deletions cut 1 base from V and 6 bases from J, with 8 bases between. CDR1 LGHNA and CDR2 YNFKEQ come from the germline V gene. CDR3 residues: CASSQVGLDTQYF. The CDR3 DNA follows: TGTGCCAGCAGCCAAGTAGGGTTGGATACGCAGTATTTT.

This clonotype was detected only a few times. V is TRBV28 and J is TRBJ2-7; D is undetermined. V dropped 5 bases and J dropped 5 bases, with 10 bases sitting between them. CDR3 size: 12 residues. Germline V gene data show CDR1 as MDHEN and CDR2 as SYDVKM. The CDR3 region is CASSTGGDEQYF. The CDR3, as DNA: TGTGCCAGCAGTACGGGTGGAGACGAGCAGTACTTC.

A few counts support this clonotype. This chain joins TRBV6-6 and TRBJ2-7, with 9 bases lining up with TRBD2. The CDR3 has 13 amino acids. V dropped 5 bases and J dropped 5; count of bases not matched to a gene: 4. CDR1 is MNHNY, CDR2 SVGAGI, per germline (reference sequence). The CDR3 nucleotides read TGTGCCAGCAGTAGCGGGGGGTACCACGAGCAGTACTTC. Residues: CASSSGGYHEQYF.

Only a few counts were recorded for this clonotype. The chain employs TRBV20-1 and TRBJ2-3; D perhaps matches TRBD1 (6 bases). The length of the CDR3 is 15 residues. From germline, CDR1 is DFQATT and CDR2 SNEGSKA (reference sequence). The germline V and J ends were trimmed by 5 bases and 0 bases, with 15 bases remaining between them. The CDR3 here is CSALRQDPSTDTQYF. Here the CDR3 DNA reads TGCAGTGCTCTACGACAGGATCCTAGCACAGATACGCAGTATTTT.

This clonotype was counted between two and nine times. V gene TRBV10-3 combines with J gene TRBJ2-3; D call uncertain. The CDR3 runs to 16 residues. The V gene's germline CDR1 is ENHRY and CDR2 SYGVKD. V lost 0 bases, J lost 4 bases, and 14 bases lay in between. CDR3 region: CAISESSWLGADTQYF. In DNA, the CDR3 is TGTGCCATCAGTGAGTCGTCATGGCTCGGCGCAGATACGCAGTATTTT.

J is TRBJ2-3 and V is TRBV11-1; weak D call: TRBD1 (6 bases). The CDR3 has 17 amino acids. Between the trimmed V and J ends, which lost 5 bases and 0 bases, there was a span of 18 bases. Per the germline V gene, CDR1 is SGHAT and CDR2 is FQDESV (reference sequence). The CDR3 loop reads CASSRTAFSPSTDTQYF. In DNA, the CDR3 is TGTGCCAGCAGCCGGACAGCCTTCTCACCTAGCACAGATACGCAGTATTTT. The full variable domain, its missing parts supplied by reference TRBV11-1 and TRBJ2-3, is EAEVAQSPRYKITEKSQAVAFWCDPISGHATLYWYRQILGQGPELLVQFQDESVVDDSQLPKDRFSAERLKGVDSTLKIQPAELGDSAMYLCASSRTAFSPSTDTQYFGPGTRLTVL.

This clonotype was seen more than once but under ten times. This chain connects TRBV5-1 to TRBJ1-1; D uncertain. Germline CDR1 is SGHRS and CDR2 is YFSETQ. Trimming left V 4 bases short and J 1 base short, with 8 bases between. The CDR3 consists of 13 residues. This chain's CDR3 is CASSPQTNTEAFF. As DNA, the CDR3 is TGCGCCAGCAGCCCACAGACGAACACTGAAGCTTTCTTT.

This clonotype was picked up many times. The genes are TRBV7-3 and TRBJ2-2, with D tentatively TRBD1 (5 bases). The CDR3 consists of 15 residues. Germline V gives CDR1 SGHTA, CDR2 FQGTGA. The V end was cut by 5 bases, the J end by 7 bases, with 17 bases between. The CDR3 here is CASSRQTSGIGELFF. The CDR3 nucleotides are TGTGCCAGCAGCCGACAGACATCAGGGATCGGGGAGCTGTTTTTT.

This clonotype was counted between two and nine times. This rearrangement joins TRBV19 to TRBJ2-5, with 8 bases fitting TRBD2. The CDR3 is 13 amino acids. Germline assignment: CDR1 LNHDA and CDR2 SQIVND (reference sequence). The junction had 5 bases not matched to a gene; V was cut back by 8 bases and J by 3 bases. For the CDR3, the DNA is TGTGCCAGTTTTAGCGGGGAAAAAGAGACCCAGTACTTC. Amino acid sequence: CASFSGEKETQYF. The variable domain in full, completed from reference TRBV19 and TRBJ2-5, reads DGGITQSPKYLFRKEGQNVTLSCEQNLNHDAMYWYRQDPGQGLRLIYYSQIVNDFQKGDIAEGYSVSREKKESFPLTVTSAQKNPTAFYLCASFSGEKETQYFGPGTRLLVL.

This clonotype showed up just a few times. The rearrangement joins TRBV11-2 to TRBJ1-6; 9 nucleotides match TRBD1. V lost 5 bases to trimming and J lost 7 bases; unmatched junction nucleotides: 6. The CDR3 runs 15 residues. CDR1 SGHAT and CDR2 FQNNGV come from the germline V gene. CDR3 sequence: CASSLYGTGNSPLHF. CDR3 DNA sequence: TGTGCCAGCAGCCTATACGGGACAGGGAATTCACCCCTCCACTTT.

This clonotype has a count of ten or more. V is TRBV3-1 and J is TRBJ1-5; a possible D gene is TRBD1 (5 bases). The germline CDR1 and CDR2 sequences are LGHDT and YNNKEL (reference sequence). The germline V and J ends were trimmed by 0 bases and 3 bases, with 15 bases remaining between them. The CDR3 contains 17 residues. The CDR3 DNA is TGTGCCAGCAGCCAAGACCCAGGGAGGGCGGACAATCAGCCCCAGCATTTT. It yields the protein CASSQDPGRADNQPQHF.

This clonotype turned up a few times. This chain links TRBV6-2 or TRBV6-3 with TRBJ2-7; TRBD2 matches 12 bases. CDR1 and CDR2 from the germline V gene are MNHEY and SVGEGT. This CDR3 is built from 15 residues. V was clipped by 4 bases and J by 3 bases; unmatched bases: 4. Written as DNA, the CDR3 is TGTGCCAGCAGTTCCGGGACTAGCGGGTACTACGAGCAGTACTTC. Its translation is CASSSGTSGYYEQYF.

This clonotype has a count of ten or more. The rearrangement uses TRBV20-1 and TRBJ1-6; D is undetermined. Trimming removed 0 bases at V and 6 bases at J, with 18 bases between. This CDR3 contains 17 residues. Germline lookup yields CDR1 DFQATT and CDR2 SNEGSKA (reference sequence). CDR3 nucleotide sequence: TGCAGTGCTAGAGATTCACGGCGGGTGCTACTTAATTCACCCCTCCACTTT. Translating it yields CSARDSRRVLLNSPLHF.

The chain carries TRBV25-1 and TRBJ1-4, with 9 nucleotides matching TRBD1. The CDR3 loop spans 14 amino acids. Germline CDR1 is MGHDK and CDR2 is SYGVNS. J was trimmed by 6 bases and V by 4 bases; bases with no gene match: 3. The CDR3 DNA sequence: TGTGCCAGCAGTGGTCGGACAGGGGATGAAAAACTGTTTTTT. Encoded protein: CASSGRTGDEKLFF.